The rows below give T cell receptor beta chains drawn from one sample of a study of human T cells and chemical hapten exposure. TCRdb recomputed calls from the RACE reads with MiXCR, one row per CDR3 protein. This repertoire shows about 82,000 distinct CDR3 sequences, over 10% found once; its top ten account for around 5.7%. The input for sequencing was whole blood, taken in connection with sensitization to the hapten diphenylcyclopropenone (DPC). These TCRs come from a woman aged 50 to 65 with alopecia areata. Some clones in this sample may be carry-over from other donors' samples. CDR3s include the opening cysteine and the closing phenylalanine or tryptophan. A D gene is named only where the DNA matches it firmly. Size values are once, few and many counts, or a class for expanded clones, and some rows have none.

>many|TRBJ2-1|TRBV9|16|TRBD2
CASSAAGTRNNNEQFF
TGTGCCAGCAGCGCCGCGGGGACTAGAAATAACAATGAGCAGTTCTTC
>NA|TRBJ1-5|TRBV5-6|16|TRBD1
CASSDSDRGSNQPQHF
TGTGCCAGCAGCGATTCGGACAGGGGTAGCAATCAGCCCCAGCATTTT
>NA|TRBJ1-1|TRBV29-1|12|NA
CSVVRENTEAFF
TGCAGCGTTGTTAGGGAAAACACTGAAGCTTTCTTT
>NA|TRBJ2-7|TRBV20-1|16|TRBD2
CSAIQSGRTSTYEQYF
TGCAGTGCTATCCAAAGCGGGAGGACCAGTACCTACGAGCAGTACTTC
>many|TRBJ2-5|TRBV2|14|TRBD2
CASSPGTRGETQYF
TGTGCCAGCAGCCCCGGGACTAGAGGAGAGACCCAGTACTTC
>many|TRBJ2-1|TRBV12-3/TRBV12-4|13|NA
CASSLAGVNEQFF
TGTGCCAGCAGTTTAGCGGGAGTCAATGAGCAGTTCTTC
>few|TRBJ2-5|TRBV7-2|14|NA
CASSLAVGEETQYF
TGTGCCAGCAGCTTAGCGGTCGGTGAAGAGACCCAGTACTTC
>many|TRBJ1-2|TRBV2|14|NA
CASSVGHKNYGYTF
TGTGCCAGCAGTGTGGGACATAAGAACTATGGCTACACCTTC
>NA|TRBJ1-5|TRBV9|11|NA
CASSEGQPQHF
TGTGCCAGCAGCGAGGGGCAGCCCCAGCATTTT
>NA|TRBJ2-7|TRBV11-2|14|NA
CASSLSAPTYEQYF
TGTGCCAGCAGCTTATCTGCACCCACCTACGAGCAGTACTTC
>NA|TRBJ2-7|TRBV6-5|15|NA
CASSFQQGAVYEQYF
TGTGCCAGCAGTTTTCAACAGGGTGCGGTCTACGAGCAGTACTTC
>many|TRBJ2-5|TRBV12-3/TRBV12-4|16|TRBD2
CASSWGLAGEGETQYF
TGTGCCAGCAGTTGGGGACTAGCGGGAGAGGGAGAGACCCAGTACTTC
>NA|TRBJ2-7|TRBV5-4|14|TRBD1
CASSSDRGRYEQYF
TGTGCCAGCAGCTCGGACAGGGGAAGGTACGAGCAGTACTTC
>NA|TRBJ2-3|TRBV5-1|16|TRBD1
CASSLGGQGSTDTQYF
TGCGCCAGCAGCTTGGGAGGACAGGGAAGCACAGATACGCAGTATTTT
>once|TRBJ1-1|TRBV29-1|12|TRBD1
CSAARQGTEAFF
TGCAGCGCCGCCCGACAGGGGACTGAAGCTTTCTTT
>NA|TRBJ2-1|TRBV5-1|15|NA
CASSLDWRGGNEQFF
TGCGCCAGCAGCTTGGATTGGCGGGGAGGAAATGAGCAGTTCTTC
>many|TRBJ2-3|TRBV10-3|17|TRBD2
CAISETPLAGGEDTQYF
TGTGCCATCAGTGAGACCCCACTAGCGGGAGGGGAAGATACGCAGTATTTT
>NA|TRBJ1-5|TRBV19|14|TRBD1
CASSRDRGNQPQHF
TGTGCCAGTAGTCGGGACAGGGGCAATCAGCCCCAGCATTTT
>NA|TRBJ1-2|TRBV7-9|15|NA
CASSLQQEANYGYTF
TGTGCCAGCAGCTTACAACAAGAAGCTAACTATGGCTACACCTTC
>NA|TRBJ1-4|TRBV5-1|14|TRBD1
CASSLDRGREKLFF
TGCGCCAGCAGCCTGGACAGGGGACGTGAAAAACTGTTTTTT
>few|TRBJ2-3|TRBV7-2|11|TRBD1
CASSTWTGYHF
TGTGCCAGCAGCACCTGGACAGGGTACCACTTT
>many|TRBJ2-5|TRBV6-1|15|TRBD2
CASSVWTSGTETQYF
TGTGCCAGCAGTGTATGGACTAGCGGGACCGAGACCCAGTACTTC
>NA|TRBJ2-3|TRBV11-3|14|NA
CASSLDPLQDTQYF
TGTGCCAGCAGCTTAGATCCGTTGCAAGATACGCAGTATTTT
>NA|TRBJ2-1|TRBV6-5|15|TRBD2
CASSSPGLGTYEQFF
TGTGCCAGCAGCTCACCGGGACTAGGAACCTATGAGCAGTTCTTC
>many|TRBJ2-7|TRBV11-2|14|TRBD2
CASSPTSVSYEQYF
TGTGCCAGCAGCCCTACTAGCGTCTCCTACGAGCAGTACTTC
>NA|TRBJ2-3|TRBV29-1|15|NA
CSVNPTGTSTDTQYF
TGCAGCGTTAATCCGACAGGCACTAGCACAGATACGCAGTATTTT
>NA|TRBJ1-1|TRBV9|14|NA
CASSVVGENTEAFF
TGTGCCAGCAGCGTAGTGGGGGAAAACACTGAAGCTTTCTTT
>few|TRBJ2-7|TRBV28|14|NA
CASSLPGSPYEQYF
TGTGCCAGCAGTTTACCAGGTTCCCCCTACGAGCAGTACTTC
>few|TRBJ2-6|TRBV5-1|15|NA
CASFGSAPGANVLTF
TGCGCCAGCTTCGGGAGCGCACCTGGGGCCAACGTCCTGACTTTC